This record concerns one TCR beta chain sequence. V trimming: 4 bases; J trimming: 4 bases; junction bases outside the gene matches: 7. The CDR3 spans 16 residues. From germline, CDR1 is LNHDA and CDR2 SQIVND (reference sequence). TCRdb fed the PCR reads into MiXCR, producing one record per CDR3 protein. The repertoire holds 85,000 to 120,000 distinct CDR3 sequences, with 51% as singletons. This sample was taken from a study of CDR3 diversity in severe acne. The genes are TRBV19 and TRBJ2-3; 11 nucleotides match TRBD2. The clonotype was recovered from a male donor with acne. Sequencing was performed on blood. CDR3 region: CASSRTSGSLSDTQYF. The CDR3 DNA reads TGTGCCAGTAGTAGAACTAGCGGGAGTCTCTCAGATACGCAGTATTTT.